This TCR beta chain was obtained from a study of beta chain features in type 1 diabetes. This clone was picked up a small number of times. Germline values: CDR1 SGHAT, CDR2 FQNNGV. The germline V and J ends were trimmed by 6 bases and 0 bases, with 12 bases remaining between them. The CDR3 is 14 amino acids. Isolated RNA was reverse transcribed in full, so expressed TCRB transcripts were sequenced. Clones were sequenced by immunoSEQ multiplex PCR, and TCRdb holds only the in-frame ones, with some missing. This sample has 200,000 to 300,000 clones; less than 35% occur once, and the top ten carry 4%. The receptor's source is a young man in good health. Sequencing was done on a sample of central memory CD4+ T cells from blood. The gene calls are TRBV11-2 and TRBJ2-7; D is uncertain. CDR3 DNA: TGTGCCAGCAGGCCCGGAGTCGTCTCCTACGAGCAGTACTTC. This gives the protein CASRPGVVSYEQYF.